This T cell receptor (beta chain) was observed in a study of identical twins. Study findings and constraints: For zero-insertion analyses, partial confounding could come from invariant MAIT and iNKT cells. Where beta out-of-frame sequences were concerned, excess twin sharing was weaker.

This clonotype was detected ten times or more. What it binds is unknown. All of the donors were Caucasians in good health. TCRdb independently ran MiXCR on the 5' RACE reads; one entry per CDR3 protein. The sample lists roughly 770,000 distinct CDR3 sequences; 18% were seen once. These same records also appear under a second study, on T cells expressing NK-cell markers. That report notes: Sorted CD3+CD56+NKG2C+, CD3+CD56+NKG2C- and CD3+CD56-NKG2C+ T cells provided the TCR beta repertoires.

Sample: PBMCs. This receptor was identified in a young woman in good health.

The CDR3 DNA is TGTGCCATTCTAGCGGGAGCCGCCTACGAGCAGTACTTC. Its translation: CAILAGAAYEQYF. The J gene is TRBJ2-7, the V gene TRBV10-3; 10 bases map to TRBD2. The CDR3 length is 13 residues. Trimming at V came to 9 bases and at J to 2 bases, leaving 4 bases not matched to a gene. Germline CDR1 is ENHRY and CDR2 is SYGVKD.